This TCR beta chain derives from a study of blood T cell repertoires in COVID-19. Whole-study context: Specimens from acute and convalescent COVID-19 originated in the United States, Italy and Spain. PBMCs, B-cell-depleted T cells, or T cells were the source of the cDNA or gDNA that made up the material.

The CDR3 runs to 13 residues. V was shortened by 3 bases and J by 10 bases, with 13 bases between the two germline ends. CDR1 SNHLY and CDR2 FYNNEI come from the germline V gene. The authors' processing: Estimation of nucleated cell counts relied on the amplification of reference gene primers. Measured with immunoSEQ multiplex PCR; TCRdb has only the in-frame clones, and not every one. Clone size and the V and J calls come from that table; the DNA yielded D and trimming. The sample consists of over 85,000 clones, 88% of them appearing once. V and J are TRBV2 and TRBJ2-1; D uncertain. What was sequenced was peripheral blood. The sequence was obtained from a woman over 75 with active COVID-19. The CDR3 coding sequence is TGTGCCAGCAGTGAGATTGAGAAATGGGAGCAGTTCTTC. Residues: CASSEIEKWEQFF.